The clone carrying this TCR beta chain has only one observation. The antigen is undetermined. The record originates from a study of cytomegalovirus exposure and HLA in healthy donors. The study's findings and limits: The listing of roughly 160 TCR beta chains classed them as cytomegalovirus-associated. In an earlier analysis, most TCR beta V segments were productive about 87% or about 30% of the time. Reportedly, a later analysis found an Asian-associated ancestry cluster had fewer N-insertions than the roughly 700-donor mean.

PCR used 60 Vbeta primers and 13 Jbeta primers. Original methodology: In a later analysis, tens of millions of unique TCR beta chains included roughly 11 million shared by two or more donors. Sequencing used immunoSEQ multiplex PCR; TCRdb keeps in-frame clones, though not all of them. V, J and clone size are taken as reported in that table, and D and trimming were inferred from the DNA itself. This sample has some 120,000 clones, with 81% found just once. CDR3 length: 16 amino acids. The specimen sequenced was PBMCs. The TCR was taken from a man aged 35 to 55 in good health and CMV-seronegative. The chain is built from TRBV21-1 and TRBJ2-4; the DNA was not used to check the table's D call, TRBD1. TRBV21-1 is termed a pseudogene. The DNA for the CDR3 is TGTGCCAGCCGGGGCACAGGGAATTTAGCCAAAAACATTCAGTACTTC. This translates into CASRGTGNLAKNIQYF.